These 29 T cell receptor beta chains originate from one sample sequenced in a study of identical twins. Via MiXCR, TCRdb re-called the 5' RACE reads, giving one row per CDR3 protein. The data hold just over 450,000 distinct CDR3 sequences, with 12% to 15% observed a single time. The data were also submitted as part of a second study, on yellow fever vaccine responses in identical twins.

The material sequenced was CD4+ T cells sorted from blood. The receptors were sampled from a woman between 18 and 30 years old in good health.

This clonotype has just a few counts. The chain is built from TRBV4-3 and TRBJ2-1, with TRBD2 matching 12 bases. Trimming cost V 1 base and J 2 bases; bases outside gene matches: 12. The CDR3 consists of 20 residues. CDR1 is LGHNA and CDR2 is YSLEER in the germline V gene. In DNA form, the CDR3 reads TGCGCCAGCAGCCAAGCTGGGAAGCTAGCGGGAGGGAAGCCCTACAATGAGCAGTTCTTC. It is translated as CASSQAGKLAGGKPYNEQFF.

The chain uses TRBV20-1 and TRBJ2-1; TRBD2 matches 15 bases. The CDR3 extends over 19 amino acids. CDR1 is DFQATT, CDR2 SNEGSKA, per germline (reference sequence). The V gene end was trimmed by 2 bases and the J gene end by 6 bases; junction bases not matched to a gene: 14. The CDR3 region is CSARKGLAGGARYINEQFF. The CDR3 DNA follows: TGCAGTGCTAGAAAAGGACTAGCGGGAGGGGCCCGATATATCAATGAGCAGTTCTTC.

The chain is built from TRBV29-1 and TRBJ2-2; the D gene could be TRBD1 or TRBD2 (5 bases each). The germline CDR1 and CDR2 sequences are SQVTM and ANQGSEA. This CDR3 contains 13 residues. V gave up 7 bases and J gave up 1 base, with 10 bases separating them. CDR3 sequence: CSGGSMNTGELFF. For the CDR3, the DNA is TGCAGCGGGGGGAGCATGAACACCGGGGAGCTGTTTTTT.

The chain recombines TRBV4-3 with TRBJ2-1; 7 bases map to TRBD2. V lost 4 bases and J lost 0; bases outside the gene matches: 9. Germline V lookup: CDR1 LGHNA, CDR2 YSLEER. CDR3 size: 17 residues. In nucleotides, the CDR3 is TGCGCCAGCAGCCCAGACGGTAGGACTAGCTCCTACAATGAGCAGTTCTTC. As protein: CASSPDGRTSSYNEQFF.

This chain connects TRBV29-1 to TRBJ2-4; the match to TRBD1 covers 10 bases. This CDR3 spans 14 amino acids. Unmatched junction bases numbered 6, after V lost 1 base and J lost 9 bases. Germline CDR1 SQVTM, CDR2 ANQGSEA. Here the CDR3 reads CSVEAGTGDGIQYF. CDR3 sequence (DNA): TGCAGCGTTGAAGCCGGGACAGGGGACGGCATTCAGTACTTC.

There are a few counts of this clonotype. This chain connects TRBV10-3 to TRBJ2-7, with TRBD1 matching 8 bases. Germline CDR1 ENHRY, CDR2 SYGVKD. J gave up 3 bases and V 2 bases, and 12 bases lay outside the gene matches. CDR3 size: 17 residues. The CDR3 region has the DNA TGTGCCATCAGTGAGACCCGGACAGGGAGGCCACTCTACGAGCAGTACTTC. Amino acid sequence: CAISETRTGRPLYEQYF.

The V and J genes are TRBV11-1 and TRBJ2-3, with TRBD2 matching over 14 bases. This CDR3 has 18 residues. V lost 1 base to trimming and J lost 3 bases; unmatched junction nucleotides: 6. Germline assignment: CDR1 SGHAT and CDR2 FQDESV (reference sequence). The CDR3 sequence is CASSLVRTSGGLTDTQYF. In nucleotides, the CDR3 is TGTGCCAGCAGCTTAGTGAGGACTAGCGGGGGGTTGACAGATACGCAGTATTTT.

This clonotype was detected only a few times. J is TRBJ2-7 and V is TRBV11-2; D could derive from TRBD1 or TRBD2 (6 bases each). CDR1 SGHAT and CDR2 FQNNGV come from the germline V gene. V shed 5 bases and J shed 5 bases, with 16 bases lying between them. This CDR3 is built from 14 residues. The CDR3 is CASSRGTWGNEQYF. For the CDR3, the DNA is TGTGCCAGCAGCCGGGGGACATGGGGGAACGAGCAGTACTTC.

This chain connects TRBV6-2 or TRBV6-3 to TRBJ2-1; possibly TRBD1 for D (5 bases). The CDR3 loop spans 11 amino acids. Germline V gives CDR1 MNHEY, CDR2 SVGEGT. The V gene lost 5 bases and the J gene lost 9 bases, with 8 bases spanning the gap. CDR3 nucleotide sequence: TGTGCCAGCAGTGCAAGGGGTGAGCAGTTCTTC. It is translated as CASSARGEQFF.

This clonotype was recorded a few times. The CDR3 DNA reads TGCAGCGTTGAAGATCGTCGGGGGGCGCGAGGCACCGGGGAGCTGTTTTTT. It is translated as CSVEDRRGARGTGELFF. The chain joins TRBV29-1 to TRBJ2-2, with D tentatively TRBD2 (7 bases). The CDR3 length is 17 residues. Germline loops: CDR1 SQVTM, CDR2 ANQGSEA. Trimming removed 0 bases from V and 4 bases from J, with 18 bases in between.

This clonotype was seen more than once but under ten times. J is TRBJ2-7 and V is TRBV28; a weak D match, TRBD2 (7 bases). Between the trimmed V and J ends, which lost 6 bases and 6 bases, there was a span of 21 bases. CDR1 MDHEN and CDR2 SYDVKM come from the germline V gene. This CDR3 contains 15 residues. The CDR3 DNA reads TGTGCCAGCAGCCTAGGGGGGGCGTTCTCTCTCGAGCAGTACTTC. Translating it yields CASSLGGAFSLEQYF.

This sequence joins TRBV20-1 and TRBJ2-7, with 15 bases identical to TRBD2. Looked up from germline, CDR1 is DFQATT and CDR2 is SNEGSKA (reference sequence). This CDR3 is 16 amino acids long. J gave up 2 bases and V 6 bases, and 8 bases lay outside the gene matches. The CDR3 DNA reads TGCAGTGCGTGGACTAGCGGGGGGGTCGGTCCCTACGAGCAGTACTTC. It translates to CSAWTSGGVGPYEQYF.

This chain uses TRBV7-9 with TRBJ2-2; 8 bases are shared with TRBD1. The CDR3 sequence is 17 residues long. Germline V gives CDR1 SEHNR, CDR2 FQNEAQ (reference sequence). V shed 2 bases and J 0 bases; nucleotides not matched to a gene: 5. In nucleotides, the CDR3 is TGTGCCAGCAGCTTAAAACAGGGGGGAGCGAACACCGGGGAGCTGTTTTTT. Amino acids: CASSLKQGGANTGELFF.

This clonotype was seen at least ten times. The V and J genes are TRBV2 and TRBJ2-7, with D perhaps matching TRBD1 (7 bases). Germline CDR1 and CDR2: SNHLY and FYNNEI. CDR3 length: 14 amino acids. Trimming cost V 0 bases and J 7 bases, with 13 bases left between them. The CDR3 spells CASSEARQGGEQYF. The CDR3 coding sequence is TGTGCCAGCAGTGAAGCGCGGCAGGGGGGAGAGCAGTACTTC.

The chain couples TRBV5-1 to TRBJ1-1, with D tentatively TRBD1 (6 bases). Trimming stripped 4 bases from V and 4 bases from J, with 17 bases between. The CDR3 totals 15 residues. The germline gives CDR1 SGHRS, CDR2 YFSETQ. This CDR3 reads CASSPNQGRGTEAFF. The DNA of the CDR3 is TGCGCCAGCAGCCCCAACCAGGGGAGGGGCACTGAAGCTTTCTTT.

This clonotype was counted a few times. The rearrangement joins TRBV25-1 to TRBJ2-1; TRBD2 is a possible D gene (6 bases). The CDR3 is 15 amino acids. V lost 4 bases to trimming and J lost 0 bases, with 10 bases between them. Germline loops: CDR1 MGHDK, CDR2 SYGVNS. The CDR3 region has the DNA TGTGCCAGCAGTGCGGGGACTCGCTCCTACAATGAGCAGTTCTTC. It encodes CASSAGTRSYNEQFF.

The table lists this clonotype with many counts. The genes are TRBV7-2 and TRBJ2-1; D call uncertain. Trimming pared 1 base from V and 0 bases from J, leaving 4 bases between. The CDR3 runs 14 residues. Germline CDR1 is SGHTA and CDR2 is FQGNSA. CDR3 nucleotide sequence: TGTGCCAGCAGCTTAGATCACTCCTACAATGAGCAGTTCTTC. This encodes CASSLDHSYNEQFF.

The CDR3 loop reads CASSSRAGALMDQETQYF. DNA of the CDR3: TGTGCCAGCAGCTCCCGGGCGGGGGCCCTTATGGACCAAGAGACCCAGTACTTC. V and J are TRBV5-5 and TRBJ2-5, with TRBD2 as a possible D gene (7 bases). Trimming took off 3 bases at V and 0 bases at J, with 21 bases between the two ends. The germline V gene has CDR1 SGHKS and CDR2 YYEKEE (reference sequence). The CDR3 is 18 residues long. Looking up the rest from reference TRBV5-5 and TRBJ2-5 gives the full variable domain: DAGVTQSPTHLIKTRGQQVTLRCSPISGHKSVSWYQQVLGQGPQFIFQYYEKEERGRGNFPDRFSARQFPNYSSELNVNALLLGDSALYLCASSSRAGALMDQETQYFGPGTRLLVL.

The chain recombines TRBV2 with TRBJ2-3, with 8 bases aligning to TRBD1. V dropped 4 bases and J dropped 9; count of bases not matched to a gene: 9. Germline V lookup: CDR1 SNHLY, CDR2 FYNNEI. CDR3 length: 14 residues. The CDR3 nucleotides are TGTGCCAGCAGTGCCACACGAGGACAGGGAACGCAGTATTTT. It is translated as CASSATRGQGTQYF.

The chain has TRBV7-9 and TRBJ2-3; 7 positions match TRBD1. The CDR3 is made up of 16 amino acids. In germline, CDR1 is SEHNR, CDR2 FQNEAQ (reference sequence). V dropped 5 bases and J dropped 0; count of bases not matched to a gene: 8. In DNA form, the CDR3 reads TGTGCCAGCAGCCTACAGGGGAAGGTTAGCACAGATACGCAGTATTTT. Its translation: CASSLQGKVSTDTQYF.

This clonotype was counted a few times. The rearrangement links TRBV24-1 to TRBJ2-7, with D tentatively TRBD1 (5 bases). Trimming left V 5 bases short and J 3 bases short, with 7 bases between. The germline gives CDR1 KGHDR, CDR2 SFDVKD. CDR3 length: 12 residues. This CDR3 reads CATSGTSYEQYF. CDR3 in DNA: TGTGCCACCAGTGGGACAAGCTACGAGCAGTACTTC.

In this sample, this clonotype turned up a few times. The V call is TRBV2, the J call TRBJ2-5, with D unresolved. Germline V gene sequence: CDR1 SNHLY, CDR2 FYNNEI. The CDR3 contains 11 residues. Trimming took 7 bases from V and 2 from J, leaving 5 bases between them. CDR3 in amino acids: CASTIQETQYF. CDR3 sequence (DNA): TGTGCCAGCACTATTCAAGAGACCCAGTACTTC. The variable domain in full, completed from reference TRBV2 and TRBJ2-5, reads EPEVTQTPSHQVTQMGQEVILRCVPISNHLYFYWYRQILGQKVEFLVSFYNNEISEKSEIFDDQFSVERPDGSNFTLKIRSTKLEDSAMYFCASTIQETQYFGPGTRLLVL.

This clonotype has just a few counts. The rearrangement joins TRBV24-1 to TRBJ2-7; 7 bases match TRBD1. CDR1 and CDR2 from the germline V gene are KGHDR and SFDVKD. V shed 4 bases, J shed 6 bases, and the junction held 11 bases outside the gene matches. This CDR3 region has 15 residues. CDR3 amino acids: CATSDPRTGLGEQYF. CDR3 sequence (DNA): TGTGCCACCAGTGACCCTCGGACAGGCCTGGGCGAGCAGTACTTC.

The CDR3 nucleotides read TGTGCCACCAGTGCCCAGGGACCGCGGCAGTTCTTC. Residues: CATSAQGPRQFF. The chain couples TRBV24-1 to TRBJ2-1; the D gene could be TRBD1 or TRBD2 (5 bases each). The germline gives CDR1 KGHDR, CDR2 SFDVKD. CDR3 length: 12 residues. With 5 bases removed from V and 12 bases from J, the gap between germline ends came to 13 bases.

The chain is built from TRBV6-5 and TRBJ2-1, with D unclear. The CDR3 spans 14 residues. V lost 0 bases to trimming and J lost 10 bases, with 13 bases between them. Per the germline V gene, CDR1 is MNHEY and CDR2 is SVGAGI. The chain's CDR3 is CASSYSGSRQEQFF. In DNA form, the CDR3 reads TGTGCCAGCAGTTACTCGGGCAGTCGACAAGAGCAGTTCTTC.

This clonotype has only a few counts. This chain uses TRBV5-1 with TRBJ2-1; tentatively, D is TRBD1 or TRBD2 (5 bases each). The germline V gene has CDR1 SGHRS and CDR2 YFSETQ. This CDR3 comprises 14 residues. Trimming left V 1 base short and J 7 bases short, with 12 bases between. Here the CDR3 DNA reads TGCGCCAGCAGCTTGACAGGTCCGGGGAATGAGCAGTTCTTC. This sequence encodes CASSLTGPGNEQFF.

The chain is built from TRBV3-1 and TRBJ1-5; 10 bases map to TRBD1. V lost 6 bases, J lost 0 bases, and 11 bases stayed unmatched. CDR3 size: 18 residues. Germline V gene sequence: CDR1 LGHDT, CDR2 YNNKEL (reference sequence). The CDR3 region has the DNA TGTGCCAGCAGTATCTGGACAGGGGGAAGATATAGCAATCAGCCCCAGCATTTT. Encoded protein: CASSIWTGGRYSNQPQHF.

The CDR3 sequence is CASSRPLNTGELFF. The CDR3 DNA sequence: TGTGCCAGCAGTCGCCCGTTGAACACCGGGGAGCTGTTTTTT. The J gene is TRBJ2-2, the V gene TRBV12-3 or TRBV12-4; D remains unclear. V was shortened by 5 bases and J by 1 base, with 8 bases between the two germline ends. This CDR3 spans 14 amino acids.

This clonotype was observed a handful of times. This sequence joins TRBV20-1 and TRBJ2-7; 7 bases fit TRBD1. Trimming removed 4 bases from V and 0 bases from J; junction bases left unmatched: 3. The CDR3 is 13 residues long. Germline CDR1 and CDR2: DFQATT and SNEGSKA (reference sequence). Here the CDR3 reads CSATDRPSYEQYF. The DNA of the CDR3 is TGCAGTGCTACGGACAGGCCCTCCTACGAGCAGTACTTC.